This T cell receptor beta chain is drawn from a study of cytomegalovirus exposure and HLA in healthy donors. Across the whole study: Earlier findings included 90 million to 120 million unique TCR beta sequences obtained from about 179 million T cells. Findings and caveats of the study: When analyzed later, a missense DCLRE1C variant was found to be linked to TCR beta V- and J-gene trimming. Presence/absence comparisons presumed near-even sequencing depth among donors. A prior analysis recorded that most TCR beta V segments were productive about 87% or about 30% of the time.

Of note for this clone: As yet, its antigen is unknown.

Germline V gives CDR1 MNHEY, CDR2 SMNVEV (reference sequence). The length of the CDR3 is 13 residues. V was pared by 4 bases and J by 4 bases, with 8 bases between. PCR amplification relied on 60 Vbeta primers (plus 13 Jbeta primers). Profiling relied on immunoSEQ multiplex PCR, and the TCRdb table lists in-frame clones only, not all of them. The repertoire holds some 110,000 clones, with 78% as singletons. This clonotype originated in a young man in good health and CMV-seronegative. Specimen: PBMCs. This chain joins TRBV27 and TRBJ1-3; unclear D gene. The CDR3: CASSSDLGNTIYF. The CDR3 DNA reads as TGTGCCAGCAGTTCAGATCTCGGAAACACCATATATTTT.